This T cell receptor (beta chain) was sequenced for a study of cytomegalovirus exposure and HLA in healthy donors. V was shortened by 5 bases and J by 6 bases, with 10 bases between the two germline ends. CDR1 and CDR2 (germline): LNHDA, SQIVND (reference sequence). The CDR3 totals 12 residues. 60 Vbeta and 13 Jbeta primers were used in PCR. Measured with immunoSEQ multiplex PCR; TCRdb has only the in-frame clones, and not every one. This table holds about 43,000 clones, 45% to 60% found once. Notes on this clone: Its target is unknown.

Notes on the study in general: Later on, analysis showed that most CMV-associated TCR beta chains appeared to be HLA-restricted. Reports state that TCR beta sequences accurately predicted most subjects' HLA-A and HLA-B alleles. By HLA locus, TCR association rates varied in a later analysis, with DRB1 showing the most and HLA-C the fewest. More clonal expansion characterized HLA-associated TCR beta chains than equally common others in a later analysis.

Sequencing was performed on PBMCs. The chain couples TRBV19 to TRBJ1-1; D unresolved. This receptor was identified in a man aged 55 to 69 in good health and CMV-seronegative. CDR3 amino acids: CASSYRGAEAFF. The CDR3 region has the DNA TGTGCCAGTAGTTACCGGGGAGCTGAAGCTTTCTTT. The full variable domain, its missing parts supplied by reference TRBV19 and TRBJ1-1, is DGGITQSPKYLFRKEGQNVTLSCEQNLNHDAMYWYRQDPGQGLRLIYYSQIVNDFQKGDIAEGYSVSREKKESFPLTVTSAQKNPTAFYLCASSYRGAEAFFGQGTRLTVV.